This T cell receptor beta chain is drawn from a study of shared clonotypes between healthy human individuals. Across the whole study: Each donor's CD8 memory used one plate, CD8 naive two, each CD4 subset three.

Study-level findings and limits: Clonotypes shared by all four sorted-subset donors had higher generation probabilities than non-shared clonotypes. Naive subsets tended to show greater estimated richness than memory subsets. An expected dependence of interdonor clonotype sharing on sequencing depth was noted.

In germline, CDR1 is MNHGY, CDR2 SVAAGI. The CDR3 spans 15 residues. V dropped 2 bases and J dropped 1; count of bases not matched to a gene: 4. Method: immunoSEQ multiplex PCR; TCRdb's copy keeps in-frame clones and lacks some. The sample has about 820,000 clones, 80% to 95% seen once. Terminally differentiated effector memory CD45RA+ cells were excluded by CCR7 positive selection of CD45RO-negative cells. On this clone: Its antigen is unknown.

The sample comprised naive CD8+ T cells sorted from blood. The chain couples TRBV6-9 to TRBJ2-5; 7 positions agree with TRBD1. This TCR was recovered from a young man in good health. The CDR3 region is CASSYRGRFQETQYF. The DNA for the CDR3 is TGTGCCAGCAGTTATAGGGGGCGGTTCCAAGAGACCCAGTACTTC.